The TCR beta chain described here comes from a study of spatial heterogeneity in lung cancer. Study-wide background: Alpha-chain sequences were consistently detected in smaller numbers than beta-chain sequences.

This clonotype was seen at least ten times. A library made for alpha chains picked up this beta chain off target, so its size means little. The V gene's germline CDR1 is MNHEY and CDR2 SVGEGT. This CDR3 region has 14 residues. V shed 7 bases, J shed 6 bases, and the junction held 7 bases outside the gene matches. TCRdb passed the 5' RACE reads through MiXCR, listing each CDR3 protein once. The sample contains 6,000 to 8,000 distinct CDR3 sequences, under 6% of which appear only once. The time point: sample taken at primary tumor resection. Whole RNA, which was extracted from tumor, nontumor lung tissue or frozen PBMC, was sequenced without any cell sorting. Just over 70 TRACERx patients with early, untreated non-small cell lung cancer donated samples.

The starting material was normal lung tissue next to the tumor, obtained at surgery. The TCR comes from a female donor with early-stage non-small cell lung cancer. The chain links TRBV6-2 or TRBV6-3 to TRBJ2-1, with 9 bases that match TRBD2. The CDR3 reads CASNFAGGGNEQFF. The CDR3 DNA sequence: TGTGCCAGCAATTTTGCGGGAGGGGGCAATGAGCAGTTCTTC.